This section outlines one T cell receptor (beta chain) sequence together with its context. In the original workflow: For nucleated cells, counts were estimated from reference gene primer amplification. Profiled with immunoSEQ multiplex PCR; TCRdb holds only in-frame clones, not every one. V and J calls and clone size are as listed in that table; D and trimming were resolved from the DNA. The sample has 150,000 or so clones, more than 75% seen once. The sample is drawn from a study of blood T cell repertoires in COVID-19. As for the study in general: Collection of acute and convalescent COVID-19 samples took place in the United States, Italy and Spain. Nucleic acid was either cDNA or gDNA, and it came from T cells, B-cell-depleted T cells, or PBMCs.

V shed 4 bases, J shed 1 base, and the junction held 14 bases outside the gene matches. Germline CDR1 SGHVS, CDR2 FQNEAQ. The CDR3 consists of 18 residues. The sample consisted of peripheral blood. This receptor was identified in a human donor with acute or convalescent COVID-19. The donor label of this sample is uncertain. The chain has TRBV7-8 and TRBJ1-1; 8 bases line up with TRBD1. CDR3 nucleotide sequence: TGTGCCAGCAGCTCCCCTTTCGGACAGGGCACTTGGAACACTGAAGCTTTCTTT. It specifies CASSSPFGQGTWNTEAFF.